Included here is one T cell receptor (beta chain) sequence, with context. Replicate PCRs for sorted subsets used roughly 200 ng DNA; this equaled about 30,000 T cell genomes. Repertoires were generated with immunoSEQ multiplex PCR, while TCRdb's copy carries only in-frame clones and drops some. The table has 2 million to 3 million clones, over 85% seen once; the top ten hold roughly 0.39%. The data originate from a study of shared clonotypes between healthy human individuals. Study in general: The study enrolled a couple of women and three men aged 18 to 49.

The CDR3 has 12 amino acids. The V and J ends lost 5 bases and 5 bases, in that order; junction bases with no gene match: 5. Germline V gives CDR1 SQVTM, CDR2 ANQGSEA. Sequenced: naive CD4+ T cells from PBMCs. The subset: CD45RA+ positively selected. The genes are TRBV29-1 and TRBJ2-7; 8 bases agree with TRBD2. The TCR was taken from a man aged 18-30 years in good health. Some clones in this sample may be carry-over from other donors' samples. The CDR3 DNA reads TGCAGCGTTAGTACTAGCGGCGACGAGCAGTACTTC. Protein sequence: CSVSTSGDEQYF.